Listed below are T cell receptor beta chains from one sample, sequenced in a study of shared clonotypes between healthy human individuals. Assay used: immunoSEQ multiplex PCR; TCRdb lists only in-frame clones, some missing. In the table there are about 610,000 clones, around 96% of which are singletons. Sequenced material: naive CD8+ T cells sorted from blood. The receptors stem from a woman aged 25 to 39 in good health. CDR3s include the opening cysteine and the closing phenylalanine or tryptophan. The D gene is left open where the match is weak. Clone size is given for some rows only: seen once, a few or many times, or a class if the clone is expanded.

len | d_gene | j_gene | abundance | v_gene | CDR3nt | CDR3aa
13 | . | TRBJ1-2 | . | TRBV30 | TGTGCCCAACAGACAGCGGTGGGGTATGGCTACACCTTC | CAQQTAVGYGYTF
14 | . | TRBJ1-1 | . | TRBV9 | TGTGCCAGCAGCCCCGGGGGGTCGGGTCCTGAAGCTTTCTTT | CASSPGGSGPEAFF
15 | TRBD2 | TRBJ2-7 | . | TRBV11-2 | TGTGCCAGCAGCTTAGGTTTTAGCGGGGGTTACGAGCAGTACTTC | CASSLGFSGGYEQYF
16 | . | TRBJ2-5 | . | TRBV4-2 | TGTGCCAGCAGCCAAGAGTTTTTAGCGGCAAAAGAGACCCAGTACTTC | CASSQEFLAAKETQYF
16 | TRBD1 | TRBJ1-5 | once | TRBV28 | TGTGCCAGCAGTTCCGAGGGGGCGCTTTTGAATCAGCCCCAGCATTTT | CASSSEGALLNQPQHF
17 | TRBD1 | TRBJ1-3 | . | TRBV13 | TGTGCCAGCAGCTTAAACAGGGGAATTGGCTCTGGAAACACCATATATTTT | CASSLNRGIGSGNTIYF
15 | . | TRBJ2-7 | . | TRBV19 | TGTGCCAGTAGTACACTTCTGGGCCTGGGCTACGAGCAGTACTTC | CASSTLLGLGYEQYF
17 | . | TRBJ2-3 | . | TRBV27 | TGTGCCAGCAGTTTTGGGACCACCCCCAGTCCCACAGATACGCAGTATTTT | CASSFGTTPSPTDTQYF
19 | TRBD2 | TRBJ2-2 | . | TRBV7-2 | TGTGCCAGCAGCCTCAAGGGGTTAGCGGGAGCCGCGAACACCGGGGAGCTGTTTTTT | CASSLKGLAGAANTGELFF
17 | TRBD2 | TRBJ2-3 | . | TRBV10-3 | TGTGCCATCACTATTAGCGGGATGCCGTCTGGCACAGATACGCAGTATTTT | CAITISGMPSGTDTQYF
16 | TRBD2 | TRBJ2-1 | . | TRBV7-9 | TGTGCCAGCAGCTTAGATCCGGGAGGGCCCGACAATGAGCAGTTCTTC | CASSLDPGGPDNEQFF
15 | . | TRBJ1-2 | . | TRBV6-1 | TGTGCCAGCAGTGAAGCGGGACCCCTGGACTATGGCTACACCTTC | CASSEAGPLDYGYTF
18 | . | TRBJ2-3 | . | TRBV5-6 | TGTGCCAGCAGCTTGGCCTGGGGCAGCGACGGGCTCCCAGATACGCAGTATTTT | CASSLAWGSDGLPDTQYF
16 | . | TRBJ2-3 | . | TRBV5-1 | TGCGCCAGCAGCTTGGCCGAGGGCGTCGAGACAGATACGCAGTATTTT | CASSLAEGVETDTQYF
11 | . | TRBJ2-1 | . | TRBV28 | TGTGCCAGCAGTTTCAGCCGCGAGCAGTTCTTC | CASSFSREQFF
13 | . | TRBJ2-4 | . | TRBV5-6 | TGTGCCAGCAGCAGCTCTAACAAAAACATTCAGTACTTC | CASSSSNKNIQYF
12 | . | TRBJ2-1 | . | TRBV5-4 | TGTGCCAGCAGCCTCGACAGAGATGAGCAGTTCTTC | CASSLDRDEQFF
13 | . | TRBJ1-1 | . | TRBV4-1 | TGCGCCAGCAGCCAAACCGGGGAGGGGAAAGCTTTCTTT | CASSQTGEGKAFF
15 | TRBD1 | TRBJ1-1 | . | TRBV27 | TGTGCCAGCAGTGTACAGGGGGCTTTGAACACTGAAGCTTTCTTT | CASSVQGALNTEAFF
15 | . | TRBJ1-2 | . | TRBV29-1 | TGCAGCGTTGAAACACAGGGAAGGGAGTACTATGGCTACACCTTC | CSVETQGREYYGYTF
14 | . | TRBJ1-1 | . | TRBV28 | TGTGCCAGCAGTCCATACAGCGAGAACACTGAAGCTTTCTTT | CASSPYSENTEAFF
16 | TRBD2 | TRBJ2-2 | . | TRBV6-1 | TGTGCCAGCAGTGAAATTAGGGTAGCGGGAATCGGGGAGCTGTTTTTT | CASSEIRVAGIGELFF
15 | . | TRBJ1-3 | . | TRBV25-1 | TGTGCCAGCAGTGAACCCGGGACACACCCAAACACCATATATTTT | CASSEPGTHPNTIYF
14 | . | TRBJ1-6 | . | TRBV9 | TGTGCCAGCAGCGTAGGACAGCATAATTCACCCCTCCACTTT | CASSVGQHNSPLHF
16 | TRBD2 | TRBJ2-2 | . | TRBV5-6 | TGTGCCAGCAGCGACTTGCTAGCGGGATACACCGGGGAGCTGTTTTTT | CASSDLLAGYTGELFF
17 | . | TRBJ2-7 | . | TRBV21-1 | TGTGCCAGCAGCAAAGCGCATCGCGGGAGCGCCCCCTACGAGCAGTACTTC | CASSKAHRGSAPYEQYF
14 | TRBD2 | TRBJ2-7 | . | TRBV5-5 | TGTGCCAGCAGCCAAGGACTAGCGCTCGACGAGCAGTACTTC | CASSQGLALDEQYF
15 | TRBD2 | TRBJ2-3 | . | TRBV11-2 | TGTGCCAGCAGCTTGGGTAGCGGGTCCACAGATACGCAGTATTTT | CASSLGSGSTDTQYF
14 | . | TRBJ1-5 | . | TRBV5-6 | TGTGCCAGCAGCTTGGACGGGGGGAATCAGCCCCAGCATTTT | CASSLDGGNQPQHF
15 | . | TRBJ1-1 | . | TRBV30 | TGTGCCTGGAGTGTGGGGGGAGACTTGAACACTGAAGCTTTCTTT | CAWSVGGDLNTEAFF
12 | TRBD1 | TRBJ2-5 | . | TRBV5-6 | TGTGCCAGCAGCGTTATACAGGGGGAGTGGTACTTC | CASSVIQGEWYF
15 | . | TRBJ2-3 | . | TRBV4-1 | TGCGCCAGCAGCAGGGGGGTGGCGCCCACAGATACGCAGTATTTT | CASSRGVAPTDTQYF
14 | TRBD1 | TRBJ1-2 | once | TRBV15 | TGTGCCACCAGCAGTGGGACAGGGGCCTATGGCTACACCTTC | CATSSGTGAYGYTF
13 | . | TRBJ2-5 | . | TRBV10-2 | TGCGCCAGCAGTGACCTGTATAAGGAGACCCAGTACTTC | CASSDLYKETQYF
16 | . | TRBJ1-1 | . | TRBV11-2 | TGTGCCAGCAGCTCCCCCCAAAATAGCATGAACACTGAAGCTTTCTTT | CASSSPQNSMNTEAFF
13 | . | TRBJ1-2 | . | TRBV28 | TGTGCCAGCAGTCTCAGGACAACCCATGGCTACACCTTC | CASSLRTTHGYTF
15 | TRBD2 | TRBJ2-7 | . | TRBV2 | TGTGCCAGCAGTGAAGGTATAGCGGGAGAGTACGAGCAGTACTTC | CASSEGIAGEYEQYF
15 | . | TRBJ1-2 | . | TRBV5-5 | TGTGCCAGCAGCTTAATCCAAGGGGGGAACTATGGCTACACCTTC | CASSLIQGGNYGYTF
15 | . | TRBJ2-1 | . | TRBV6-5 | TGTGCCAGCAGAGACCTGCTATCCGAGGCCAATGAGCAGTTCTTC | CASRDLLSEANEQFF
15 | TRBD1 | TRBJ2-7 | . | TRBV28 | TGTGCCAGCAGTTTATGGACAGGGGCCTCCTACGAGCAGTACTTC | CASSLWTGASYEQYF
14 | . | TRBJ2-5 | . | TRBV7-9 | TGTGCCAGCAGCTTAGGAGGGTACCAAGAGACCCAGTACTTC | CASSLGGYQETQYF
13 | . | TRBJ1-5 | . | TRBV2 | TGTGCCAGCAGTGATCCGGGCCTCGGGATGCAGCATTTT | CASSDPGLGMQHF